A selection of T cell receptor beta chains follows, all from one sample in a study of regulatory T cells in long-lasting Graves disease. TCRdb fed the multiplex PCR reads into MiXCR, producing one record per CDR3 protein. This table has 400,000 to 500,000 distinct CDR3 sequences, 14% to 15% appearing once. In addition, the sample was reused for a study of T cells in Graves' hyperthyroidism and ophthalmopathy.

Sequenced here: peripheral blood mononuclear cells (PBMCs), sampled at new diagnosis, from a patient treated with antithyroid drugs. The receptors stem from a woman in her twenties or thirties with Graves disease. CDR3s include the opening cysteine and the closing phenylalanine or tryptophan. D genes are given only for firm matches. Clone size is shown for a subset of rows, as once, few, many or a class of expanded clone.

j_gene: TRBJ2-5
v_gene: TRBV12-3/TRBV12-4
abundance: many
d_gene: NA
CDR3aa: CASSRDRQTQYF
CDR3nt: TGTGCCAGCAGTCGGGACCGACAGACCCAGTACTTC

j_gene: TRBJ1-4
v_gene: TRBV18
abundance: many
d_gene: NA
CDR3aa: CASSPSRTTNEKLFF
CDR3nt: TGTGCCAGCTCACCATCCCGTACAACTAATGAAAAACTGTTTTTT

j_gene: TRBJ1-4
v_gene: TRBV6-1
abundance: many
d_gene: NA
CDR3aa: CASSEWEGGEKLFF
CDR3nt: TGTGCCAGCAGTGAGTGGGAGGGTGGTGAAAAACTGTTTTTT

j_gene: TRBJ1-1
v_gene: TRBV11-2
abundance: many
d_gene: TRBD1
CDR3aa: CASSLRQGFFTEAFF
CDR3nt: TGTGCCAGCAGCCTCCGACAGGGGTTTTTCACTGAAGCTTTCTTT

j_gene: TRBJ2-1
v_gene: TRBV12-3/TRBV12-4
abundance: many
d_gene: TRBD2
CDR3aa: CASRKRGTLYNEQFF
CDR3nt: TGTGCCAGCAGGAAGCGGGGGACACTTTACAATGAGCAGTTCTTC

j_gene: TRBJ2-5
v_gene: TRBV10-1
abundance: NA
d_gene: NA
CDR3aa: CASSDRGRARGEFF
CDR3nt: TGCGCCAGCAGTGACAGGGGGCGCGCCCGGGGGGAGTTCTTC

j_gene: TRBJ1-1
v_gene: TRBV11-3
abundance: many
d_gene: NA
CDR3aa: CASSLGDTLTEAFF
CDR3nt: TGTGCCAGCAGCTTAGGGGACACCCTCACTGAAGCTTTCTTT

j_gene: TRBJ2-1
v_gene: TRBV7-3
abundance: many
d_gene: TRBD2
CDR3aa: CASSLMGSSGLNEQFF
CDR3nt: TGTGCCAGCAGCTTAATGGGGTCTAGCGGTTTGAATGAGCAGTTCTTC

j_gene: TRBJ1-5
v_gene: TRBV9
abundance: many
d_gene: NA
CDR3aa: CASSRGGSQQPQHF
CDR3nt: TGTGCCAGCAGCCGTGGGGGGAGCCAGCAGCCCCAGCATTTT

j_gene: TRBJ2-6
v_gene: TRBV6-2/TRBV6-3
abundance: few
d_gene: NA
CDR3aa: CASSYLGRANVLTF
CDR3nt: TGTGCCAGCAGTTACTTGGGTCGGGCCAACGTCCTGACTTTC

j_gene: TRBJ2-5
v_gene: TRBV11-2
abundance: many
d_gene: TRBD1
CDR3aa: CASCRDRGTETQYF
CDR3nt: TGTGCCAGCTGTCGGGACAGGGGGACTGAGACCCAGTACTTC